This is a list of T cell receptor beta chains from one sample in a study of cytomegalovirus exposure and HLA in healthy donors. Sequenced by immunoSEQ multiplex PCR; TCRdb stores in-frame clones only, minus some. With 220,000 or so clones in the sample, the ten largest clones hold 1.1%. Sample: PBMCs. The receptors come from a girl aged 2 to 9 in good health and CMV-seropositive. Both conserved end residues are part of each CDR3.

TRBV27	CASTPYGLTGGFYEQYF
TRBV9	CASSVDHGGLAANEQFF
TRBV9	CASRTLAGGLPDTQYF
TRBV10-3	CASGQQGSNYGYTF
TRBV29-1	CSAGQGTYGYTF
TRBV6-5	CASSYSRDRGNTEAFF
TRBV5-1	CASTKDRYTDTQYF
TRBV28	CASVISTGQYGYTF
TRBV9	CASSATSGSYEQYF
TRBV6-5	CASSDIEYEQYF
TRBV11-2	CASSLAPGQGDYGYTF
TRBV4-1	CASSQEVASYEQYF
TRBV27	CASSLDRVKNSPLHF
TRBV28	CASSLSSGGRQPQHF
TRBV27	CASSLWATDGGHQPQHF
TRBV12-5	CASGLPGGGGYNEQFF
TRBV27	CASSLRDFASDTQYF
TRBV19	CASLAGGPIPFDNEQFF
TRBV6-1	CASSIRGLGTDTQYF
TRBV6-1	CASRTGSSGIGEQYF
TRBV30	CAWSELGQYSNQPQHF
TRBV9	CASSVGDLSYEQYF
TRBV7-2	CASSSRTGSNTEAFF
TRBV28	CASSRLHLQGLMANEKLFF
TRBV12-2	CASRPREGDQLDYGYTF
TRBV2	CASSEASGGYNEQFF
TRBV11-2	CASSLGTGSRVAEAFF
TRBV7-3	CASSSSGYNEQFF
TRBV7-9	CASSSGQGQEKLFF
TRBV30	CAWSVHGTSNQPQHF
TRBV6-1	CASSAEEGNTEAFF
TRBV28	CASSPWTGALSNQPQHF
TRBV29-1	CSGQVTSGPYYEQYF
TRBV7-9	CASSRWASGPADTQYF
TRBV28	CASLGAGGNQPQHF
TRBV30	CAWDSAGDSPLHF
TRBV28	CASSPGQGAVQPQHF
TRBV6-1	CASLNYYEQYF
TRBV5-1	CASSLQTGRETQYF
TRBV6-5	CASGSAGTGGSPLHF
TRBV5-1	CASSLVGLNNEQFF
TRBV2	CASTLEGVVAFF
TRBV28	CASSQRQDEQYF
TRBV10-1	CASRAGGSGELFF
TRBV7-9	CASSFGGQGYGYTF
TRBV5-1	CATSPGSTGEKLFF
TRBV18	CASSPLAAPGDTQYF
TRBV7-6	CASSFGLAGTREQYF
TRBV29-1	CSVETGGIMGQYF
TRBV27	CASSTGDEQFF
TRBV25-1	CASSEFRQGEGYTF
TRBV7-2	CASTPGLNYNEQFF
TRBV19	CASRSARFSGRSYNEQFF
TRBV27	CASSLAGSYNEQFF
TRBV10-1	CASTPGRERQETQYF